This TCR beta chain emerged from a study of graft-versus-host responses after intestinal transplantation. Study summary: Recipients obtained multivisceral, liver-intestinal, or isolated intestinal transplants. Anti-thymocyte globulin was used for induction in all recipients, who then took tacrolimus and steroids for approximately three years.

Overall study findings and caveats: Researchers found GvH clones in recipient marrow, and some showed up first in ileum or blood. Those patients showing graft-donor T cell macrochimerism displayed high graft-versus-host to host-versus-graft clonal ratios in allografts.

The assay was immunoSEQ multiplex PCR, and TCRdb's table has in-frame clones only and misses some. The data hold about 96,000 clones, with roughly 92% observed a single time. CDR1 is MGHRA and CDR2 is YSYEKL in the germline V gene. Trimming left V 4 bases short and J 0 bases short, with 9 bases between. CDR3 length: 15 residues. With respect to this clone: Its antigen is not known.

The TCR was taken from a human donor who received an intestinal transplant. The V and J genes are TRBV4-1 and TRBJ2-2; weak D call: TRBD1 (6 bases). Material: unstimulated CD4+ T cells sorted from spleen or lymph node cells, obtained before intestinal transplant. CDR3 DNA: TGCGCCAGCAGCCGGGGACACTCGAACACCGGGGAGCTGTTTTTT. Translated: CASSRGHSNTGELFF.